The 21 T cell receptor beta chains reported below all come from one sample, sequenced in a study of response to subunit inactivated influenza vaccine. TCRdb fed the RT-PCR reads into MiXCR, producing one record per CDR3 protein. The sample holds 550,000 to 800,000 distinct CDR3 sequences, 14% seen once. This specimen consisted of PBMCs from blood, obtained less than 15 days before vaccination. The receptors shown here come from a man in his fifties who received an inactivated influenza vaccine.

This clonotype has at least ten counts. The chain employs TRBV4-2 and TRBJ2-1, with 10 positions matching TRBD2. Trimming took 4 bases from V and 5 from J; bases not matched to a gene: 2. The CDR3 extends over 14 amino acids. Germline CDR1 reads LGHNA; CDR2 reads YNFKEQ. Written as DNA, the CDR3 is TGTGCCAGCAGCCTCGGACTAGCGGACAATGAGCAGTTCTTC. Protein: CASSLGLADNEQFF.

CDR3 nucleotides: TGCGCCAGCGGAAAAGATTACAGGGACGGGCAAGATACGCAGTATTTT. This translates into CASGKDYRDGQDTQYF. The chain employs TRBV10-1 and TRBJ2-3, with D perhaps TRBD1 (6 bases). The V and J ends lost 8 bases and 5 bases respectively, with 23 bases between them. Germline loops: CDR1 WNHNN, CDR2 SYGVQD (reference sequence). The CDR3 runs 16 residues.

This clonotype turned up a few times. This chain uses TRBV20-1 with TRBJ2-1; 14 bases match TRBD2. The CDR3 totals 17 residues. The V and J ends lost 3 bases and 9 bases, in that order; junction bases with no gene match: 13. CDR1 is DFQATT, CDR2 SNEGSKA, per germline (reference sequence). This chain's CDR3 is CSARGLTSGRALGEQFF. CDR3 nucleotides: TGCAGTGCTAGGGGGTTGACTAGCGGGAGGGCCCTCGGTGAGCAGTTCTTC.

The chain links TRBV2 to TRBJ1-5; 7 positions agree with TRBD1. V was clipped by 6 bases and J by 8 bases; unmatched bases: 10. The CDR3 consists of 14 residues. Germline values: CDR1 SNHLY, CDR2 FYNNEI. The CDR3 DNA follows: TGTGCCAGCAGGGGGGACAGCCGAACGGAGCCCCAGCATTTT. It is translated as CASRGDSRTEPQHF.

The chain links TRBV20-1 to TRBJ2-1, with D possibly being TRBD1 or TRBD2 (5 bases each). Germline V lookup: CDR1 DFQATT, CDR2 SNEGSKA (reference sequence). Deletions cut 8 bases from V and 4 bases from J, with 18 bases between. The CDR3 totals 14 residues. CDR3 in amino acids: CSSWDGEPYNEQFF. CDR3 in DNA: TGCAGTTCGTGGGACGGGGAACCTTACAATGAGCAGTTCTTC.

This clonotype was counted only a few times. Germline is not matched at one junction end, which may reflect a read error. This chain links TRBV7-9 with TRBJ1-2; no definite D call. CDR3 length: 12 amino acids. Germline V gene data show CDR1 as SEHNR and CDR2 as FQNEAQ (reference sequence). CDR3 protein: CASSSQNSGSSF. The CDR3 region has the DNA TGTGCCAGCAGCTCTCAGAACTCGGGCAGCAGCTTC.

The chain combines TRBV3-1 with TRBJ2-7; no clear D. Germline V CDR1 and CDR2: LGHDT, YNNKEL (reference sequence). V gave up 1 base and J gave up 0 bases, with 7 bases separating them. This CDR3 region has 14 residues. The CDR3 here is CASSQVGLSYEQYF. CDR3 in DNA: TGTGCCAGCAGCCAAGTTGGTCTCTCCTACGAGCAGTACTTC.

This clonotype was detected many times. This chain connects TRBV7-9 to TRBJ2-7, with a weak D call TRBD1 (5 bases). Germline V lookup: CDR1 SEHNR, CDR2 FQNEAQ (reference sequence). The V end was cut by 1 base, the J end by 6 bases, with 10 bases between. CDR3 length equals 13 residues. The chain's CDR3 is CASSLVPGLEQYF. In nucleotides, the CDR3 is TGTGCCAGCAGCTTAGTCCCAGGGCTCGAGCAGTACTTC.

This clonotype was counted between two and nine times. The rearrangement joins TRBV29-1 to TRBJ1-1, with a possible D match to TRBD1 (5 bases). CDR1 SQVTM and CDR2 ANQGSEA come from the germline V gene. V was clipped by 7 bases and J by 4 bases, with 19 bases between them. The CDR3 covers 14 residues. For the CDR3, the DNA is TGCAGCGCCCGATCAGCGGGGGTCGGCACTGAAGCTTTCTTT. This encodes CSARSAGVGTEAFF.

The J gene is TRBJ1-2, the V gene TRBV5-5; no firm D call. The CDR3 is made up of 14 amino acids. Germline CDR1 reads SGHKS; CDR2 reads YYEKEE (reference sequence). V was shortened by 1 base and J by 0 bases, with 7 bases between the two germline ends. The DNA for the CDR3 is TGTGCCAGCAGCTTGCTCAGGACTAACTATGGCTACACCTTC. Amino acid sequence: CASSLLRTNYGYTF.

J is TRBJ1-2 and V is TRBV6-1; perhaps TRBD1 as D (5 bases). Germline CDR1 reads MNHNS; CDR2 reads SASEGT. With 7 bases removed from V and 7 bases from J, the gap between germline ends came to 19 bases. The CDR3 spans 14 residues. The CDR3 region has the DNA TGTGCCAGCATGAGCTGGGGCGCCGAAGGTGGCTACACCTTC. Translated, it gives CASMSWGAEGGYTF.

This clonotype has a handful of counts. CDR3 nucleotide sequence: TGTGCCAGCAGTTTATTTTTGTTCTCTAGGCCCATCGGTAACGGGGAGCTGTTTTTT. The encoded protein is CASSLFLFSRPIGNGELFF. The chain couples TRBV28 to TRBJ2-2; no clear D gene. Trimming left V 1 base short and J 7 bases short, with 25 bases between. The CDR3 runs to 19 residues. Germline loops: CDR1 MDHEN, CDR2 SYDVKM. The complete variable domain, with remaining parts taken from reference TRBV28 and TRBJ2-2, reads DVKVTQSSRYLVKRTGEKVFLECVQDMDHENMFWYRQDPGLGLRLIYFSYDVKMKEKGDIPEGYSVSREKKERFSLILESASTNQTSMYLCASSLFLFSRPIGNGELFFGEGSRLTVL.

This chain joins TRBV11-1 and TRBJ2-3, with D perhaps TRBD1 (6 bases). The V gene lost 4 bases and the J gene lost 1 base, with 12 bases spanning the gap. The CDR3 sequence is 15 residues long. CDR1 and CDR2 from the germline V gene are SGHAT and FQDESV (reference sequence). This CDR3 is CASSYRDIRTDTQYF. As DNA, the CDR3 is TGTGCCAGCAGCTACCGGGACATCCGCACAGATACGCAGTATTTT.

This clonotype has ten or more counts. The chain combines TRBV12-3 or TRBV12-4 with TRBJ1-2; a possible D gene is TRBD1 (5 bases). This CDR3 has 14 amino acids. With 4 bases removed from V and 4 bases from J, the gap between germline ends came to 13 bases. CDR3 bases: TGTGCCAGCAGTTCTGGCAGGGCCCGCTATGGCTACACCTTC. Its protein product is CASSSGRARYGYTF.

This clonotype showed up just a few times. The V gene is TRBV6-2 or TRBV6-3, the J gene TRBJ2-1; the match to TRBD2 covers 10 bases. Germline lookup yields CDR1 MNHEY and CDR2 SVGEGT. Trimming cost V 4 bases and J 7 bases; bases outside gene matches: 10. The CDR3 is 16 residues long. This CDR3 is CASSSTGLAFSNEQFF. The CDR3 DNA sequence: TGTGCCAGCAGTTCCACGGGACTAGCGTTCTCTAATGAGCAGTTCTTC.

The chain is built from TRBV20-1 and TRBJ2-1, with D perhaps matching TRBD1 (5 bases). Germline CDR1 DFQATT, CDR2 SNEGSKA (reference sequence). This CDR3 is built from 12 residues. This CDR3 reads CRGWGLGNEQFF. Written as DNA, the CDR3 is TGCAGGGGTTGGGGCTTGGGCAATGAGCAGTTCTTC.

For the CDR3, the DNA is TGTGCCAGCAGCCAAGATTCCGTGGTATCCTACGAGCAGTACTTC. This codes for CASSQDSVVSYEQYF. The chain recombines TRBV3-1 with TRBJ2-7, with no clear D. Germline V CDR1 and CDR2: LGHDT, YNNKEL (reference sequence). V dropped 0 bases and J dropped 1 base, with 10 bases sitting between them. The CDR3 runs 15 residues.

This chain joins TRBV7-9 and TRBJ1-5; 7 bases are shared with TRBD1. The CDR3 has 14 amino acids. Trimming at V came to 5 bases and at J to 3 bases, leaving 4 bases not matched to a gene. Germline V CDR1 and CDR2: SEHNR, FQNEAQ (reference sequence). This CDR3 is CASSRGQNNQPQHF. The CDR3 DNA reads as TGTGCCAGCAGCAGGGGACAGAACAATCAGCCCCAGCATTTT.

The genes are TRBV5-1 and TRBJ2-7; 7 positions agree with TRBD1. This CDR3 region has 14 residues. Germline CDR1 SGHRS, CDR2 YFSETQ. The ends lost 4 bases at V and 2 bases at J; junction bases unmatched: 6. The CDR3 nucleotides read TGCGCCAGCAGCCAGACAGGGTCTCCCTACGAGCAGTACTTC. It encodes CASSQTGSPYEQYF.

This clonotype was counted many times. The rearrangement links TRBV29-1 to TRBJ2-2, with 13 bases fitting TRBD2. V lost 6 bases to trimming and J lost 7 bases; unmatched junction nucleotides: 8. The CDR3 runs 15 residues. The germline CDR1 and CDR2 sequences are SQVTM and ANQGSEA. The CDR3 DNA reads TGCAGCGTCGGGGGACTAGCGGGGAGGATCGGGGAGCTGTTTTTT. Translated, it gives CSVGGLAGRIGELFF.

The genes are TRBV5-1 and TRBJ2-5, with 9 positions matching TRBD2. CDR1 is SGHRS and CDR2 is YFSETQ in the germline V gene. The CDR3 is 16 residues long. The V gene end was trimmed by 4 bases and the J gene end by 5 bases; junction bases not matched to a gene: 12. The CDR3 here is CASSQFAAGGGETQYF. Here the CDR3 DNA reads TGCGCCAGCAGCCAATTTGCAGCGGGAGGTGGCGAGACCCAGTACTTC.